Sequencing of this T cell receptor beta chain was carried out in a study of blood T cell repertoires in COVID-19. Study in general: PBMCs, B-cell-depleted T cells, or T cells provided the cDNA or gDNA that made up the material.

The V gene lost 2 bases and the J gene lost 0 bases, with 17 bases spanning the gap. This CDR3 contains 17 residues. The V gene's germline CDR1 is SGHRS and CDR2 YFSETQ. In the study's own analysis: Reference gene primer amplification yielded estimated nucleated cell counts. Repertoires were generated with immunoSEQ multiplex PCR, while TCRdb's copy carries only in-frame clones and drops some. D and trimming were read from the DNA, whereas the V and J calls and clone size are those reported in that table. The table lists fewer than 200,000 clones, around 80% of them singletons. The chain uses TRBV5-1 and TRBJ1-2, with D tentatively TRBD1 (5 bases). The receptor's source is a man in his fifties who had recovered from COVID-19. The sample was PBMCs or T cells enriched from blood (not recorded which). CDR3 residues: CASSFITGRTANYGYTF. In nucleotides, the CDR3 is TGCGCCAGCAGCTTTATAACAGGACGAACAGCTAACTATGGCTACACCTTC.